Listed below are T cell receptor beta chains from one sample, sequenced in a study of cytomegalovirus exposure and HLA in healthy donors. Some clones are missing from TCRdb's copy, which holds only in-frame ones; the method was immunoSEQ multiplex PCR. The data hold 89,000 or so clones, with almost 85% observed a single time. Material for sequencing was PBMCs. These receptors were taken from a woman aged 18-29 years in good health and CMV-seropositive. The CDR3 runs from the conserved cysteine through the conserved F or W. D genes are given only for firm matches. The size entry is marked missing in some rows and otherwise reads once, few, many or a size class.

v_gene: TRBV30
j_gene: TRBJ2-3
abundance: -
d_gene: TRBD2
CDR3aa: CAWSVPGLAASTDTQYF
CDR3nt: TGTGCCTGGAGTGTCCCCGGACTAGCGGCTAGCACAGATACGCAGTATTTT

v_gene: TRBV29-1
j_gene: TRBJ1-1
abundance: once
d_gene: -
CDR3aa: CSVGGPNMGTEAFF
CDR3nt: TGCAGCGTTGGCGGGCCGAATATGGGCACTGAAGCTTTCTTT

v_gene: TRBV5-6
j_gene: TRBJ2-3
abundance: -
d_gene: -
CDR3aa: CASSPGLSTDTQYF
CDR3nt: TGTGCCAGCAGCCCGGGACTCAGCACAGATACGCAGTATTTT

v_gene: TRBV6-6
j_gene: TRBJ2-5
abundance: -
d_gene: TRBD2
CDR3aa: CASSPVGGQETQYF
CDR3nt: TGTGCCAGCAGCCCGGTGGGAGGGCAAGAGACCCAGTACTTC

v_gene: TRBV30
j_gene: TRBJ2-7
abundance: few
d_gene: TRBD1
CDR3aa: CAWSHGTATYEQYF
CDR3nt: TGTGCCTGGAGTCATGGGACAGCCACCTACGAGCAGTACTTC

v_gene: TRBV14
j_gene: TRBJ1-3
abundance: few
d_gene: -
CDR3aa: CASSPKTFSGNTIYF
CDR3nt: TGTGCCAGCAGCCCTAAAACGTTCTCTGGAAACACCATATATTTT

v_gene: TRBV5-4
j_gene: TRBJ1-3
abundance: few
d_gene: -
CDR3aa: CASHTQGSGNTIYF
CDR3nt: TGTGCCAGCCATACACAGGGCTCTGGAAACACCATATATTTT

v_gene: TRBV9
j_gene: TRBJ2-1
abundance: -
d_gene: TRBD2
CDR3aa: CASSTLAGDYNEQFF
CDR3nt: TGTGCCAGCAGCACCCTAGCGGGAGACTACAATGAGCAGTTCTTC

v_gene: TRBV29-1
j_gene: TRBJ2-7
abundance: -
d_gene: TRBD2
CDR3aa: CSVGVQRGVFHEQYF
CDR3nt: TGCAGCGTTGGTGTGCAGCGGGGGGTCTTCCACGAGCAGTACTTC

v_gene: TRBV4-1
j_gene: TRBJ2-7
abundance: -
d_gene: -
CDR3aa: CASSPSLDGFYEQYF
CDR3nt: TGCGCCAGCAGCCCTAGCTTAGACGGATTCTACGAGCAGTACTTC

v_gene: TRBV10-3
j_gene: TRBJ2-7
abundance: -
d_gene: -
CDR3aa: CAIGWGFEQYF
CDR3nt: TGTGCCATCGGATGGGGCTTTGAGCAGTACTTC

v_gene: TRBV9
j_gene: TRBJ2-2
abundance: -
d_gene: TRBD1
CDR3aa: CASSHRKGQGVVGELFF
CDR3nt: TGTGCCAGCAGCCACCGTAAGGGACAGGGTGTCGTCGGGGAGCTGTTTTTT

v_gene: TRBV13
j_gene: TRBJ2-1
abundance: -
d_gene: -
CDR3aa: CASSLEGAGYLDNEQFF
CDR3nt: TGTGCCAGCAGCTTGGAGGGGGCTGGTTATCTTGACAATGAGCAGTTCTTC

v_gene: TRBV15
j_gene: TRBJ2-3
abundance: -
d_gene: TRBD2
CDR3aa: CATSRGGDGRTDTQYF
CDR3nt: TGTGCCACCAGCAGAGGAGGGGACGGGAGGACAGATACGCAGTATTTT

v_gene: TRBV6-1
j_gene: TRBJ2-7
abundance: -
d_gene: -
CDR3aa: CASSESFGEQYF
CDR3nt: TGTGCCAGCAGTGAGAGTTTCGGCGAGCAGTACTTC

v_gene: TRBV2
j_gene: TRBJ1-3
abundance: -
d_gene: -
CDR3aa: CARQGGRSGNTIYF
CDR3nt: TGTGCCAGACAGGGTGGTAGATCTGGAAACACCATATATTTT

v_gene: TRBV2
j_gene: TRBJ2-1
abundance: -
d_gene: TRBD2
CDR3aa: CASAGVSYNEQFF
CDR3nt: TGTGCCAGCGCGGGAGTTTCTTACAATGAGCAGTTCTTC

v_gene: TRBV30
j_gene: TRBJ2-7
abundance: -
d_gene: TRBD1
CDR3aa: CAWSNRQGTYEQYF
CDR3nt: TGTGCCTGGAGTAATAGACAGGGAACCTACGAGCAGTACTTC

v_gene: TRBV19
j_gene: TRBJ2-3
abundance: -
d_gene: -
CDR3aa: CASTLGGGSVDTQYF
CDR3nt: TGTGCCAGTACCCTCGGGGGCGGGAGTGTAGATACGCAGTATTTT

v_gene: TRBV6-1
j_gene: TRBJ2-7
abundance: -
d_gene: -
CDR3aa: CASSRTVSYEQYF
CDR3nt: TGTGCCAGCAGTCGGACAGTGTCCTACGAGCAGTACTTC

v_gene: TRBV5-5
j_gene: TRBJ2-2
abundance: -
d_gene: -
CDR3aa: CASSTGLLTGELFF
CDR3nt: TGTGCCAGCAGCACCGGACTTCTCACCGGGGAGCTGTTTTTT

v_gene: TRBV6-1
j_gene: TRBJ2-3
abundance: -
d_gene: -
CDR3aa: CASSASLQGFTQYF
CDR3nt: TGTGCCAGCAGTGCCTCACTTCAGGGCTTTACGCAGTATTTT

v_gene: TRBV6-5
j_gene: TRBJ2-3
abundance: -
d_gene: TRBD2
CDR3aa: CASSGTTFDTQYF
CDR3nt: TGTGCCAGCAGCGGGACTACCTTCGATACGCAGTATTTT

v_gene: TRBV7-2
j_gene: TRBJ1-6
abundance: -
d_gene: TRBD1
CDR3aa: CASRPGGTGVSPLHF
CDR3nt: TGTGCCAGCAGGCCGGGCGGGACAGGGGTTTCACCCCTCCACTTT

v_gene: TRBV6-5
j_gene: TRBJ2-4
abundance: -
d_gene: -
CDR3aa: CASSSARGNIQYF
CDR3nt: TGTGCCAGCAGTTCTGCTAGGGGAAACATTCAGTACTTC

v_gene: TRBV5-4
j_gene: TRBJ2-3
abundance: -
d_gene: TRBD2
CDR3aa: CASSLGLAGNTDTQYF
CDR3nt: TGTGCCAGCAGCTTGGGCCTAGCGGGAAACACAGATACGCAGTATTTT

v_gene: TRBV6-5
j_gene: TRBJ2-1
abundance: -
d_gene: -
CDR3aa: CASSYTGTPYNEQFF
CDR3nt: TGTGCCAGCAGTTATACCGGGACACCCTACAATGAGCAGTTCTTC

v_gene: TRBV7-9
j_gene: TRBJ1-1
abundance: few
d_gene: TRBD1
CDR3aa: CASSFRGDKGTEAFF
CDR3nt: TGTGCCAGCAGCTTCAGGGGGGATAAAGGCACTGAAGCTTTCTTT

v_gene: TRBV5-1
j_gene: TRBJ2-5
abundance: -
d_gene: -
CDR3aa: CASSLGSQHGTQYF
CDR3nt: TGCGCCAGCAGCTTGGGTAGCCAACATGGGACCCAGTACTTC

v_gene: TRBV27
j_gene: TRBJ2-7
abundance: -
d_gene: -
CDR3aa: CASSLYSASPYEQYF
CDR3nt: TGTGCCAGCAGTTTATATTCAGCGTCGCCTTACGAGCAGTACTTC

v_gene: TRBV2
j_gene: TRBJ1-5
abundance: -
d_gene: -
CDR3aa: CASSDGGTYSNQPQHF
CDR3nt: TGTGCCAGCAGTGATGGCGGTACGTATAGCAATCAGCCCCAGCATTTT

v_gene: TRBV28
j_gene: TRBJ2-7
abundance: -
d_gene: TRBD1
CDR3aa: CASRTGTGLYEQYF
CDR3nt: TGTGCCAGCAGGACCGGGACAGGTCTGTACGAGCAGTACTTC

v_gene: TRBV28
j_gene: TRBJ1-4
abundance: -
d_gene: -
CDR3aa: CASRGGGNEKLFF
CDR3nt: TGTGCCAGCAGGGGGGGTGGAAATGAAAAACTGTTTTTT

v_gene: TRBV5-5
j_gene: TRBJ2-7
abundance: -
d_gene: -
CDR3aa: CASSQAGAYEQYF
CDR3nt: TGTGCCAGCAGCCAGGCAGGGGCCTACGAGCAGTACTTC

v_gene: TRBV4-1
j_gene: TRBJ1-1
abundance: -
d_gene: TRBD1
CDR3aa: CASSQGTGAGNTEAFF
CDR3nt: TGCGCCAGCAGCCAAGGGACAGGGGCGGGGAACACTGAAGCTTTCTTT

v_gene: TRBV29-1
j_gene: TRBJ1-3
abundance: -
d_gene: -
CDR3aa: CSVVGGSGNTIYF
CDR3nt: TGCAGCGTTGTGGGGGGCTCTGGAAACACCATATATTTT

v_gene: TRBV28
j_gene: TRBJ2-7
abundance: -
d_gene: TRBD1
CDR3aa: CASRGQGTYEQYF
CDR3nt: TGTGCCAGCAGGGGACAGGGGACCTACGAGCAGTACTTC

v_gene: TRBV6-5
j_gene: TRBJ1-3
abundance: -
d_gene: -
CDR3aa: CASSYGRLQDTIYF
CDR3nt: TGTGCCAGCAGTTATGGTCGGCTTCAGGACACCATATATTTT

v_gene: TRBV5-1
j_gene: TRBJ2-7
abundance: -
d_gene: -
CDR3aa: CASSEDTYEQYF
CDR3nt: TGCGCCAGCAGCGAAGATACTTACGAGCAGTACTTC

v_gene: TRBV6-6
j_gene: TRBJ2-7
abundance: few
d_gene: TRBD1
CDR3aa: CASAKGTGQYF
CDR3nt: TGTGCCAGCGCTAAAGGGACAGGACAGTACTTC

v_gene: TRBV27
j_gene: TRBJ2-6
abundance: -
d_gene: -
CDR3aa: CASSNTSPLGGANVLTF
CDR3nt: TGTGCCAGCAGTAACACTAGCCCCCTCGGTGGGGCCAACGTCCTGACTTTC

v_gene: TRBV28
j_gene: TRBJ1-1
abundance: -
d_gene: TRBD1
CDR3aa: CASSPGTAVNTEAFF
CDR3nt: TGTGCCAGCAGTCCCGGGACAGCCGTGAACACTGAAGCTTTCTTT

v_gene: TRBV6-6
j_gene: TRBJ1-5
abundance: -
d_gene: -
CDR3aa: CASNWAYSNQPQHF
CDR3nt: TGTGCCAGCAATTGGGCATATAGCAATCAGCCCCAGCATTTT

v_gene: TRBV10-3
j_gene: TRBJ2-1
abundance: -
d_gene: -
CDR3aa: CAISETEGKRNEQFF
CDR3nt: TGTGCCATCAGTGAGACGGAGGGGAAGAGAAATGAGCAGTTCTTC

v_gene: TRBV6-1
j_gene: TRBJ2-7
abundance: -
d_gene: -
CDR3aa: CASSEVPSGEQYF
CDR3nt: TGTGCCAGCAGTGAAGTACCCTCGGGCGAGCAGTACTTC

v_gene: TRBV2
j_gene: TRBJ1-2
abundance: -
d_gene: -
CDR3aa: CASSEGLGGYGYTF
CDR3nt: TGTGCCAGCAGTGAAGGATTAGGGGGTTATGGCTACACCTTC

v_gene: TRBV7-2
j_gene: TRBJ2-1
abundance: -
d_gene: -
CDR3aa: CASSLGRGDEQFF
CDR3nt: TGTGCCAGCAGCTTAGGGAGGGGAGATGAGCAGTTCTTC

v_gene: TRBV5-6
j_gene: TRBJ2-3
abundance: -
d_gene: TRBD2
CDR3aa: CASSLLLAGYTDTQYF
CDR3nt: TGTGCCAGCAGCTTGCTTCTAGCGGGCTACACAGATACGCAGTATTTT

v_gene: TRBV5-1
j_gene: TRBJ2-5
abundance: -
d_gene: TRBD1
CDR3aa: CASSFTLDRVRTQYF
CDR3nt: TGCGCCAGCAGCTTTACCCTCGACAGGGTGCGGACCCAGTACTTC

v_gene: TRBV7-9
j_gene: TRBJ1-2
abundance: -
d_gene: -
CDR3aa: CASREQGSGYTF
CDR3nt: TGTGCCAGCAGAGAACAGGGCTCTGGCTACACCTTC

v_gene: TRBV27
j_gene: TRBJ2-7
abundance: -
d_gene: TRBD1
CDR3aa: CASSPTPGQGGPYEQYF
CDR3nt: TGTGCCAGCAGTCCTACCCCCGGACAGGGGGGCCCCTACGAGCAGTACTTC

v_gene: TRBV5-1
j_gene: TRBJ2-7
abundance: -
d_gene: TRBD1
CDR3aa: CASSWGTAISYEQYF
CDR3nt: TGCGCCAGCAGCTGGGGGACAGCTATCTCCTACGAGCAGTACTTC